This T cell receptor (beta chain) derives from a study of cytomegalovirus exposure and HLA in healthy donors (TCRdb year 2017). Concerning the study at large: In an earlier analysis of around 540 of the donors, 250 to 350 Gb of sequence data and roughly 100 million unique TCR beta sequences from about 190 million T cells were reported. A later analysis re-analyzed previously published TCR beta repertoires from roughly 630 donors and added high-resolution HLA genotyping to study TCR occurrence patterns. Five DR-DQ haplotypes were treated as single units for association and clustering because of strong linkage in the cohort. A later genetic analysis took genome-wide SNP genotypes for about 60% of the roughly 670 donors and used that subset as a discovery cohort. HLA typing covered class I and class II loci at four-digit resolution. Roughly 300 gigabases of sequencing data and 80 million or so unique TCR sequences were included in an early release covering about 700 HLA-typed donors. Among some 400 genotyped donors of the cohort, an average of around 250,000 unique TCR beta nucleotide sequences was sequenced per donor, of which approximately 18% were non-productive. Rather than drawing on any new phenotypic data, the later analysis identified candidate immune exposures from TCR beta sequences and the way those sequences occurred across donors. Of the roughly 400 genotyped donors, 65% to 90% were placed in the genetic ancestry cluster associated with self-reported Caucasian donors. The number of typed donors differed by locus: roughly 629-630 for A, B, C, DRB1 and DQB1; about 520 for DQA1; approximately 600 for DPA1; and roughly 490 for DPB1. All discovery cohort repertoires had been generated on a single sequencing platform. To predict cytomegalovirus infection status, the study brought together high-throughput TCR immunosequencing, statistical association of individual TCRs with disease status, and machine learning. The study profiled the T cell repertoires of 500 to 800 subjects by immunosequencing and related them to cytomegalovirus serostatus. The aim of the study was to test whether cataloging public T cell receptors could identify signatures of past pathogen exposure. Along with the approximately 620-subject first cohort, a separate validation cohort of some 130 different subjects was used. To decide whether each TCR beta V gene segment behaved as functional or pseudogenic, an earlier analysis of some 540 of the donors relied on high-throughput TCR beta sequencing. Donor age, sex, ethnicity and CMV serostatus were collected together with the repertoire data.

The cohort was made up of several hundred healthy bone marrow donors. Cohort members were all nominally healthy when sampled, although unrecorded immune exposures were likely present. The donor tested CMV seronegative and was one of the 352 seronegative cohort members. A peripheral blood sample was collected from each donor, and TCR beta sequencing was performed on peripheral blood mononuclear cells. The Qiagen DNeasy Blood Extraction Kit was used to extract genomic DNA from the blood cell samples. Results the study describes overall, beyond this receptor: In a later analysis, HLA-associated TCR beta chains showed more clonal expansion and lower generation probabilities than non-associated chains that were equally common. The study listed 150 to 200 TCR beta chains as associated with cytomegalovirus. Linkage disequilibrium might explain the correlated functional status among segregating V segments, but an unknown experimental factor could not be excluded. Three of the identified cytomegalovirus-associated TCR beta chains were confirmed in vitro to be specific for cytomegalovirus antigens. HLA typing was unavailable for some donors at each locus, so association tests used only the typed subset. Because counts were too low, seventeen rarely observed V segments, including chromosome 9 orphons, were excluded from the earlier analysis of several hundred of the donors. For the cohort, immune exposure information was limited to CMV serostatus. In a later analysis, 16,951 TCR beta sequences were associated with specific HLA alleles at a false discovery rate of 0.05. A later genetic analysis reported fewer N-insertions in productive TCRs among donors in an Asian-associated ancestry cluster than the roughly 620-donor mean. A further reported finding was that TCR beta sequences accurately predicted the HLA-A and HLA-B alleles for most subjects in the first cohort. Only TCR beta chains were sequenced in this cohort, and the absence of alpha or paired-chain data limited detectable features. The sequencing pipeline was judged likely to have produced a cluster of highly shared sequence variants as a technical artifact. In both the original and validation cohorts, the classifier was reported to diagnose cytomegalovirus status with high specificity and sensitivity. Across donors, most TCR sequences were observed very rarely, whereas some public TCRs were present in many individuals. Several of the top co-occurrence clusters appeared to be linked to parvovirus B19, influenza, CMV and Epstein-Barr virus, according to a later analysis. Roughly uniform sequencing depth across donors was assumed in presence/absence analyses, although this assumption may not hold. Most CMV-associated TCR beta chains appeared to be HLA-restricted in a later analysis, and the HLA associations seemed to be driven largely by CMV exposure. When HLA alleles, especially DR and DQ, strongly co-occurred, TCR associations were difficult to assign to individual alleles. According to a later analysis, TCR association rates differed among HLA loci, with DRB1 alleles showing the most associated TCRs and HLA-C alleles showing the fewest. A later genetic analysis associated a missense DCLRE1C variant with V-gene and J-gene trimming of TCR beta chains, and an independent cohort replicated the association. It was suggested by the authors that the approach could potentially be generalized to other disease states and immunological phenotypes. In an earlier analysis of some 500 of the donors, most TCR beta V segments were observed in productive rearrangements about 90% or about 30% of the time, broadly matching IMGT annotations. Some IMGT-functional V segments, including TRBV6-2 and TRBV6-3, could not be told apart with the 87-base-pair reads, so those segments were excluded.

Library creation used the immunoSEQ multiplex PCR assay. The multiplex PCR relied on a mix of 60 forward primers for TCR Vbeta segments and 13 reverse primers for TCR Jbeta segments. A multiplex PCR assay on genomic DNA amplified the CDR3 region of rearranged TCR beta genes. The amplified TCR beta libraries were sequenced on the Illumina HiSeq System as 87-base-pair reads. Per the original workflow: In a later analysis, about 80 million unique TCR beta chains were counted across the approximately 670 repertoires, and about 9.9 million of these chains were shared by at least two donors. Raw reads were error-corrected and collapsed into unique sequences with a nearest-neighbor algorithm that merged closely related sequences to remove PCR and sequencing errors. To assign V, D and J gene segments, CDR3 sequences were aligned to IMGT reference sequences. For a sequence to be retained, a match of at least six nucleotides to both a V gene segment and a J gene segment was required. A rearrangement counted as productive if the CDR3 had no stop codons and remained in frame with V and J, and every other rearrangement counted as non-productive. Following IMGT convention, CDR3 was defined as the stretch from the second conserved V-encoded cysteine to the conserved J-encoded phenylalanine. In an earlier analysis of around 570 of the donors, sequences lacking an unambiguous match to a single V gene segment were excluded. In an earlier analysis of several hundred of the donors, V segments were called functional above 56.7% productive rearrangements and were called segregating when the between-donor standard deviation exceeded 5%. A statistical classification framework was built for diagnosing cytomegalovirus status from the catalog of TCR beta chain sequences. In a later analysis, V and J genes were assigned by comparing TCR nucleotide sequences against IMGT/GENE-DB human TR gene sequences. The TCRdist pipeline was used in a later analysis to assign CDR3 sequences and most-parsimonious VDJ recombination scenarios. A later analysis defined each TCR beta chain by its CDR3 amino acid sequence plus V-gene family, and excluded reads lacking a unique V-gene family. As a way to deal with suspected cross-contamination and a sequencing artifact, a later analysis dropped approximately 570 nucleotide sequences that were highly shared and had low generation probability. In a later analysis, a clonal expansion index for each public chain was calculated from normalized within-repertoire ranks of inferred template counts. A later analysis computed generation probabilities with a VDJ recombination model fitted to out-of-frame rearrangements, and checked the results against IGoR. A later analysis scored TCR-TCR, TCR-HLA and TCR-CMV co-occurrence with hypergeometric tests, applying a repertoire-size bias correction to TCR pairs. In a later analysis, false discovery rates were estimated by permuting HLA or CMV assignments 20 times. A later analysis grouped co-occurring TCRs with DBSCAN, adding TCRdist sequence similarity when clustering within HLA-allele-positive subsets. Repertoires with fewer than 30,000 or more than 120,000 public chains were left out of co-occurrence clustering, as were about 5 repertoires with anomalous nucleotide sharing. Imported from immuneACCESS, the table was reduced by TCRdb to in-frame sequences with V and J called. These copies leave out some clones; in studies compared against another copy, an unresolved V gene accounts for under half, and the cause of the remainder is not known. V and J calls and clone size come straight from that table; D and trimming were deduced from the DNA. Across this sample there are under 150,000 clones, with roughly three quarters seen only once. Approximately 0.97% of the sample rests with the top ten.

The CDR3 runs 17 residues from the cysteine to the phenylalanine. The entry retains the CDR3 DNA only, 51 bases that are in frame from base 1. Trimming takes 1 base off V and 7 bases off J; junction bases not matched to a gene: 13. According to the germline V gene, CDR1 reads MNHNS and CDR2 reads SASEGT. Points on this clone: This clone's antigen is unknown. Per-base qualities were not stored, and no clone one base away is much larger.

The chain couples TRBV6-1 to TRBJ2-1, with 7 junctional bases fitting TRBD2. This clonotype was obtained from a young man in good health and CMV-seronegative. Material for sequencing was PBMCs. In nucleotide form, the sequence is TGTGCCAGCAGTGAAGAATGGGGGGGATACTTTGGTAATGAGCAGTTCTTC. Protein translation: CASSEEWGGYFGNEQFF.